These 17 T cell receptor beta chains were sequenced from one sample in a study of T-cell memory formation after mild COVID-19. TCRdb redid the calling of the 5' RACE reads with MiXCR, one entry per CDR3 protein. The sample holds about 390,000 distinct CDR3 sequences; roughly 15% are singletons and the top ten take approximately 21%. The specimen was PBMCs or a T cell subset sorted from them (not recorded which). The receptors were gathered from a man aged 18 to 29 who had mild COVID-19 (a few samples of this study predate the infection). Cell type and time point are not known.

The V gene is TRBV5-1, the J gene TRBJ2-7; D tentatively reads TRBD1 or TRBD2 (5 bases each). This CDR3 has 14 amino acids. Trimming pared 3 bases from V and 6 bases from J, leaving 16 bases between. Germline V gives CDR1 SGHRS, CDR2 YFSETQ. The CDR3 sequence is CASSSRPEGSEQYF. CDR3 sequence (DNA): TGCGCCAGCAGCTCGCGGCCAGAGGGGTCCGAGCAGTACTTC.

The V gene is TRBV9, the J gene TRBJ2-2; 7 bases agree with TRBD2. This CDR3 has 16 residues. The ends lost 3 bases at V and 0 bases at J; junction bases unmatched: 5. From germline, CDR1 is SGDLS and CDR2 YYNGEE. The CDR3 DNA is TGTGCCAGCAGCGCTCGCGGGGGTTCGAACACCGGGGAGCTGTTTTTT. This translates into CASSARGGSNTGELFF.

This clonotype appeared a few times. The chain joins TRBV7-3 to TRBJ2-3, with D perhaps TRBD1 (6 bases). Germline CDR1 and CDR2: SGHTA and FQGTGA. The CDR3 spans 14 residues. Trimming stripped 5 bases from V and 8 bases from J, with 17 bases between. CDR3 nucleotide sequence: TGTGCCAGCAGCCCCAGGTGGGGGCCTGGTACGCAGTATTTT. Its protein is CASSPRWGPGTQYF.

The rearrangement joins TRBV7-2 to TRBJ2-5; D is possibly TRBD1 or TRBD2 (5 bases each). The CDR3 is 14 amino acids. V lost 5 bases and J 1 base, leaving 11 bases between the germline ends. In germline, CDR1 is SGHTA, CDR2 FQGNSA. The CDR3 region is CASSRRGFQETQYF. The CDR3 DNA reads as TGTGCCAGCAGCCGTCGGGGCTTCCAAGAGACCCAGTACTTC.

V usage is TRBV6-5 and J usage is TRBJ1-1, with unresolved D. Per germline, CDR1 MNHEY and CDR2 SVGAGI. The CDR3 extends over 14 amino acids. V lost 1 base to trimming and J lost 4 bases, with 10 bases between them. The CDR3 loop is CASSYYSQSTEAFF. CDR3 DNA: TGTGCCAGCAGTTACTACAGCCAGTCCACTGAAGCTTTCTTT.

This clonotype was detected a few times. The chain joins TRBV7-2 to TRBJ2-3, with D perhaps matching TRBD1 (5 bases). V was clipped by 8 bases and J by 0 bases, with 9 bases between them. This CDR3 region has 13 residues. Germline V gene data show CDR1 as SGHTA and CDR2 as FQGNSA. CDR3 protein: CASRQTSTDTQYF. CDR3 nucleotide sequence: TGTGCCAGCCGACAGACTAGCACAGATACGCAGTATTTT.

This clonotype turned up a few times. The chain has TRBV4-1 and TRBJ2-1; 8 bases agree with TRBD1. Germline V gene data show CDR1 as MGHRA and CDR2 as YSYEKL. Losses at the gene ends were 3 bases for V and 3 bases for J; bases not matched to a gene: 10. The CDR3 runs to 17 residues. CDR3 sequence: CASSHDRRDRSYNEQFF. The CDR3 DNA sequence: TGCGCCAGCAGCCATGACCGCCGGGACAGGAGCTACAATGAGCAGTTCTTC.

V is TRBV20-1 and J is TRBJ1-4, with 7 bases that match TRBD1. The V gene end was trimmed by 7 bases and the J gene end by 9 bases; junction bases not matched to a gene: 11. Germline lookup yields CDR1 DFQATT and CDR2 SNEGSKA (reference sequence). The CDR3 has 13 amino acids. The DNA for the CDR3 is TGCAGTGTCGCGGGACAGACCCCGCAAAAACTGTTTTTT. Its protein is CSVAGQTPQKLFF.

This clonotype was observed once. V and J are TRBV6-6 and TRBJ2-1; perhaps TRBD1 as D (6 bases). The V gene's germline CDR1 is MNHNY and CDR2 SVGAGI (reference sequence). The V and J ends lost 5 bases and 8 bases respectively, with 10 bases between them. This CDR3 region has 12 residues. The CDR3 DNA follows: TGTGCCAGCAGTCAGGGGCTGGATGAGCAGTTCTTC. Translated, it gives CASSQGLDEQFF.

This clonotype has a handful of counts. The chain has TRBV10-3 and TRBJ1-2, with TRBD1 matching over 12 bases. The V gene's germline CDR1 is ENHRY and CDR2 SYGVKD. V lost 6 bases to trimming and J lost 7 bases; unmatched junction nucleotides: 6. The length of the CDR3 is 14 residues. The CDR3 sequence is CAIRTGTGGAGYTF. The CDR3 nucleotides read TGTGCCATCAGGACCGGGACAGGGGGCGCTGGCTACACCTTC.

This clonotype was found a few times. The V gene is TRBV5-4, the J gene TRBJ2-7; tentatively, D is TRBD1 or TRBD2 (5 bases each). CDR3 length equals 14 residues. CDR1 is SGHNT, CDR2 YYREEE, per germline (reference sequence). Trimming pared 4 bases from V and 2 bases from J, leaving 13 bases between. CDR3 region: CASSHGDAPYEQYV. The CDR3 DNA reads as TGTGCCAGCAGCCACGGGGACGCCCCCTACGAGCAGTACGTC.

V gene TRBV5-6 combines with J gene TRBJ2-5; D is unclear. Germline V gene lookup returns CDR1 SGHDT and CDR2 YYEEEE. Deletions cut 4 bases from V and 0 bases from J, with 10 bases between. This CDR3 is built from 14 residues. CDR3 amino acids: CASSPGRYQETQYF. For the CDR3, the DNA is TGTGCCAGCAGCCCGGGCAGATACCAAGAGACCCAGTACTTC.

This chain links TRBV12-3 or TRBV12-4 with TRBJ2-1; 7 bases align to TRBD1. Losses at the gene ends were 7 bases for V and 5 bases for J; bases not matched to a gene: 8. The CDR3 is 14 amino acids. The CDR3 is CASIPGQSNNEQFF. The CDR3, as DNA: TGTGCCAGCATCCCGGGACAGTCTAACAATGAGCAGTTCTTC.

The CDR3 is CASSLGPGFQETQYF. DNA of the CDR3: TGTGCCAGCAGCTTAGGCCCCGGATTCCAAGAGACCCAGTACTTC. V and J are TRBV7-9 and TRBJ2-5; D not certain. Germline CDR1 and CDR2: SEHNR and FQNEAQ (reference sequence). The CDR3 has 15 residues. Trimming shortened V by 1 base and J by 1 base, and 10 bases separated the two germline ends. The full variable domain, rest sourced from reference TRBV7-9 and TRBJ2-5, is DTGVSQNPRHKITKRGQNVTFRCDPISEHNRLYWYRQTLGQGPEFLTYFQNEAQLEKSRLLSDRFSAERPKGSFSTLEIQRTEQGDSAMYLCASSLGPGFQETQYFGPGTRLLVL.

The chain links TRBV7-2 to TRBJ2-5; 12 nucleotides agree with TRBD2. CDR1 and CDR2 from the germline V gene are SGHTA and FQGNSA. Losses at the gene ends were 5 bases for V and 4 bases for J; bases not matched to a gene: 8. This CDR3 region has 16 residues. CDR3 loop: CASSTHLAGGRETQYF. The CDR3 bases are TGTGCCAGCAGCACGCACCTAGCGGGGGGGCGAGAGACCCAGTACTTC.

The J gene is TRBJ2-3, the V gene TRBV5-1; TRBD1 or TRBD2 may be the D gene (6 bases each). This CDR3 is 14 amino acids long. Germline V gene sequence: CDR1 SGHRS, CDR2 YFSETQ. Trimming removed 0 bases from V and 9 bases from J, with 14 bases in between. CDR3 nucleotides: TGCGCCAGCAGCTTGGGACAGGACCGGGGGACGCAGTATTTT. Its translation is CASSLGQDRGTQYF.

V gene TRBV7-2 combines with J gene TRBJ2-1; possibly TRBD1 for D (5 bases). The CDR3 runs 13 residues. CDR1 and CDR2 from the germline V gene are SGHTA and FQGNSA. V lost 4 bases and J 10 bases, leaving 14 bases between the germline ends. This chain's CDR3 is CASSSSRADEQFF. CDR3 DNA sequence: TGTGCCAGCAGCTCGTCCAGGGCGGACGAGCAGTTCTTC.